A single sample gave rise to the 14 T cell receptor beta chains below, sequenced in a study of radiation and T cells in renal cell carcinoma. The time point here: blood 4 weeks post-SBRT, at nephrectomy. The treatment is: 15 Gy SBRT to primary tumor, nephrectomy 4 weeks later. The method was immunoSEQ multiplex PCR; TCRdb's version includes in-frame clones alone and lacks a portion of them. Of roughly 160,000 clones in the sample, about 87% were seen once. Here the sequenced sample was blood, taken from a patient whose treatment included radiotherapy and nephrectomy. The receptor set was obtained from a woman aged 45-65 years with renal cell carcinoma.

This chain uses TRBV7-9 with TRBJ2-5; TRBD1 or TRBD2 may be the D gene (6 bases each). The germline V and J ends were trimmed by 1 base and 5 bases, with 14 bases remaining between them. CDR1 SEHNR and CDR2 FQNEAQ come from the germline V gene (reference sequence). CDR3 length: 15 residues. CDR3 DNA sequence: TGTGCCAGCAGCTTAGTGTCAGGGGCGGGGGAGACCCAGTACTTC. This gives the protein CASSLVSGAGETQYF.

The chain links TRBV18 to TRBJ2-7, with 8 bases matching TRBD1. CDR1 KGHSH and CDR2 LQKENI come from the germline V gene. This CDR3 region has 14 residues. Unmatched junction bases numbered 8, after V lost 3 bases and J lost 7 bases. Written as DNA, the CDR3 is TGTGCCAGCTCACCGGGGACAGGAGGGTGGGAGCAGTACTTC. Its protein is CASSPGTGGWEQYF.

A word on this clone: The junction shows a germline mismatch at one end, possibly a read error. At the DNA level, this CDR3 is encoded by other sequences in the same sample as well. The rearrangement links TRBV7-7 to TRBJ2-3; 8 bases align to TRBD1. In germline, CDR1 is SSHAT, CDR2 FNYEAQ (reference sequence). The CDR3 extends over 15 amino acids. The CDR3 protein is CASSPGTGSTDTQYF. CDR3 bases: TGTGCTAGCAGCCCCGGGACAGGATCCACAGATACGCAGTATTTT. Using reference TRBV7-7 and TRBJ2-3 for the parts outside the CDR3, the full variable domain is GAGVSQSPRYKVTKRGQDVTLRCDPISSHATLYWYQQALGQGPEFLTYFNYEAQPDKSGLPSDRFSAERPEGSISTLTIQRTEQRDSAMYRCASSPGTGSTDTQYFGPGTRLTVL.

CDR3 nucleotide sequence: TGTGCCAGTAGTAATGTCGAACCAATGGTACCAGGGGAATCCTACGGCTACACCTTC. Translating gives CASSNVEPMVPGESYGYTF. The chain links TRBV19 to TRBJ1-2; a possible D gene is TRBD1 (6 bases). Germline CDR1 and CDR2: LNHDA and SQIVND (reference sequence). V lost 4 bases and J 8 bases, leaving 32 bases between the germline ends. The CDR3 has 19 amino acids.

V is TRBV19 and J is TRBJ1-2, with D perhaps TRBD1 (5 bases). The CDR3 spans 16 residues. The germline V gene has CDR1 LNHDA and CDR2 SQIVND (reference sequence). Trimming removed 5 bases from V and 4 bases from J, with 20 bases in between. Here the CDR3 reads CASSPIVQGGFYGYTF. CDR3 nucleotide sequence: TGTGCCAGTAGTCCTATCGTCCAGGGAGGTTTCTATGGCTACACCTTC. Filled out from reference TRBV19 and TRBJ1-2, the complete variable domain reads DGGITQSPKYLFRKEGQNVTLSCEQNLNHDAMYWYRQDPGQGLRLIYYSQIVNDFQKGDIAEGYSVSREKKESFPLTVTSAQKNPTAFYLCASSPIVQGGFYGYTFGSGTRLTVV.

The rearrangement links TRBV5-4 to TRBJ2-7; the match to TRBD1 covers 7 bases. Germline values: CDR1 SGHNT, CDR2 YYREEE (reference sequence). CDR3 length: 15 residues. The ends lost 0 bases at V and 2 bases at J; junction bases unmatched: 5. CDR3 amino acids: CASSLDIGGAYEQYF. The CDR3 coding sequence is TGTGCCAGCAGCTTGGATATAGGGGGCGCCTACGAGCAGTACTTC. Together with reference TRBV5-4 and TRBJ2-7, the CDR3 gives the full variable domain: ETGVTQSPTHLIKTRGQQVTLRCSSQSGHNTVSWYQQALGQGPQFIFQYYREEENGRGNFPPRFSGLQFPNYSSELNVNALELDDSALYLCASSLDIGGAYEQYFGPGTRLTVT.

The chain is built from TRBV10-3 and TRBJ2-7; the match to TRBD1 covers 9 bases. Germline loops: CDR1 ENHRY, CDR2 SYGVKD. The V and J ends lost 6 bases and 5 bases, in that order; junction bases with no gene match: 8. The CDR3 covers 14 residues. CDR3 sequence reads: CAIRGSGQGHEQYF. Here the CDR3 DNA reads TGTGCCATCAGGGGGAGCGGACAGGGGCACGAGCAGTACTTC.

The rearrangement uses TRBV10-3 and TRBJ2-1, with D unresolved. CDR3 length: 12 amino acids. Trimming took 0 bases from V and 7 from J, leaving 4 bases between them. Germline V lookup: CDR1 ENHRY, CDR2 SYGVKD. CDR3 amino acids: CAISESANEQFF. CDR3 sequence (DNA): TGTGCCATCAGTGAGTCCGCTAATGAGCAGTTCTTC.

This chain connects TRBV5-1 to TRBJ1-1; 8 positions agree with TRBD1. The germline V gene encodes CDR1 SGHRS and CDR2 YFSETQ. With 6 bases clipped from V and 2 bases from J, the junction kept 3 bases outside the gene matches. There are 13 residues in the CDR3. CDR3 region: CASTGQGNTEAFF. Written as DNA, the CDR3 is TGCGCCAGCACAGGACAGGGAAACACTGAAGCTTTCTTT.

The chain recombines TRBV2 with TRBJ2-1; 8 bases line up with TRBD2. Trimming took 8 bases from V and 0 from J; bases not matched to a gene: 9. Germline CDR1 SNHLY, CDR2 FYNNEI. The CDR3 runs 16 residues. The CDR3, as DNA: TGTGCCAGCGTAGCTGCCGGGGGGGGCTCCTACAATGAGCAGTTCTTC. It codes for CASVAAGGGSYNEQFF.

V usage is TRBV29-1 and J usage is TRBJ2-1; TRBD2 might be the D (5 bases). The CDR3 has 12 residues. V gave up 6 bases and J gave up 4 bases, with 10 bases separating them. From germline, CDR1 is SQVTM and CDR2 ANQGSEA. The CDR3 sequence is CSVSGGYNEQFF. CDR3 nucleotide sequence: TGCAGCGTCTCTGGAGGTTACAATGAGCAGTTCTTC.

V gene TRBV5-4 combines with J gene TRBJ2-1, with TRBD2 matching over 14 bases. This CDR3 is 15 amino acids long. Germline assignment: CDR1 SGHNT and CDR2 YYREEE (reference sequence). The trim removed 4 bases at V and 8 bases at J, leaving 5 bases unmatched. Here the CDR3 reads CASSTTSGGADEQFF. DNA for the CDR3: TGTGCCAGCAGCACGACTAGCGGGGGGGCCGATGAGCAGTTCTTC.

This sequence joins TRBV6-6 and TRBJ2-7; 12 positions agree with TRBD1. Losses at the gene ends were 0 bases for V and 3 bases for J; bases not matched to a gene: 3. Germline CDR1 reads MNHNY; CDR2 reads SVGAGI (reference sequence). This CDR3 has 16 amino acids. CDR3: CASSYSGTGGLYEQYF. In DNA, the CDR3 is TGTGCCAGCAGTTACTCCGGGACAGGGGGCCTCTACGAGCAGTACTTC.

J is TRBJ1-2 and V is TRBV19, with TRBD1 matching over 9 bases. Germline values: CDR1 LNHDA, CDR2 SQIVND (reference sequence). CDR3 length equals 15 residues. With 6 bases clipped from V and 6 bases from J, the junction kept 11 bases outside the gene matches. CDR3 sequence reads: CASSVGQGVSNGYTF. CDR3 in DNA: TGTGCCAGTAGCGTGGGACAGGGAGTTTCGAATGGCTACACCTTC.